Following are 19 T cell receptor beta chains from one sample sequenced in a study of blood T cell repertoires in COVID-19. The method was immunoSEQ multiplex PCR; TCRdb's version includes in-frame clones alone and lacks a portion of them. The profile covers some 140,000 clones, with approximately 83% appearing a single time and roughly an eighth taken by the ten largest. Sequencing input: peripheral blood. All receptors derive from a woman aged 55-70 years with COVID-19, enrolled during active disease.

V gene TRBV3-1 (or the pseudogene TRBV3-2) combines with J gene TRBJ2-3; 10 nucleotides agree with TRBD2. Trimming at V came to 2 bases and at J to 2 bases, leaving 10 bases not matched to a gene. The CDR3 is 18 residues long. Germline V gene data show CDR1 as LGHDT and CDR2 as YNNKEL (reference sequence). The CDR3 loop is CASSQPYLGLADTDTQYF. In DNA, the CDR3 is TGTGCCAGCAGCCAACCATACCTCGGACTAGCGGACACAGATACGCAGTATTTT.

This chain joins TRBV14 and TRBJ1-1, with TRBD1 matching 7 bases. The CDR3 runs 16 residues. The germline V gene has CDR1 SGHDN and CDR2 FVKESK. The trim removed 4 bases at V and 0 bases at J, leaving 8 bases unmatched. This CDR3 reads CASSRTTGSMNTEAFF. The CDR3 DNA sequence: TGTGCCAGCAGCCGAACGACAGGGTCAATGAACACTGAAGCTTTCTTT.

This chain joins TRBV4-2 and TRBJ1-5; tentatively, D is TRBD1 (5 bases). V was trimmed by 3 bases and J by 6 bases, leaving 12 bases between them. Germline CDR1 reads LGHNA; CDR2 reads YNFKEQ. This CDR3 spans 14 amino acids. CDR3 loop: CASSQGGGGQPQHF. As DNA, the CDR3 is TGTGCCAGCAGCCAGGGGGGAGGAGGTCAGCCCCAGCATTTT.

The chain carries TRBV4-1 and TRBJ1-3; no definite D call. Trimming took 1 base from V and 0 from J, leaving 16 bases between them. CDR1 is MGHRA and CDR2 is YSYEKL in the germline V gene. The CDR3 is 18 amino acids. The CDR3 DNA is TGCGCCAGCAGCCAAGTTGGGGTATCGGGGAGCTCTGGAAACACCATATATTTT. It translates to CASSQVGVSGSSGNTIYF.

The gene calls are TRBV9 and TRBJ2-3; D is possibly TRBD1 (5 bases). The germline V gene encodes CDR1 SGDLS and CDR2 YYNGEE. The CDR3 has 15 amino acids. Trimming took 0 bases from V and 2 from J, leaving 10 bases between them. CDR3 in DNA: TGTGCCAGCAGCGTAGGGGGCGAGTCCACAGATACGCAGTATTTT. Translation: CASSVGGESTDTQYF.

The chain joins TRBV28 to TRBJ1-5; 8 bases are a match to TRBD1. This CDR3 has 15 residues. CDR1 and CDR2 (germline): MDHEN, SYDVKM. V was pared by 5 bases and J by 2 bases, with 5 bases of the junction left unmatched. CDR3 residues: CASSTPGQGNQPQHF. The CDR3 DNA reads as TGTGCCAGCAGTACTCCGGGACAGGGCAATCAGCCCCAGCATTTT.

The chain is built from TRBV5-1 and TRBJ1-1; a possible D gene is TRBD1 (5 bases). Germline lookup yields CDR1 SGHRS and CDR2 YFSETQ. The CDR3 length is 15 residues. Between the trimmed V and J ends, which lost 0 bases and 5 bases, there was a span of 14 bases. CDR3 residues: CASSLAGGSETEAFF. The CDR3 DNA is TGCGCCAGCAGCTTGGCCGGGGGGAGTGAAACTGAAGCTTTCTTT.

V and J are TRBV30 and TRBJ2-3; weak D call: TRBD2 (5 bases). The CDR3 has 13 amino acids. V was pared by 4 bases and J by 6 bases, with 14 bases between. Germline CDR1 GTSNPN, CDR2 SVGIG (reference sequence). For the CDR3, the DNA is TGTGCCTGGATTAGAGGGCAAACTGATACGCAGTATTTT. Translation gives CAWIRGQTDTQYF.

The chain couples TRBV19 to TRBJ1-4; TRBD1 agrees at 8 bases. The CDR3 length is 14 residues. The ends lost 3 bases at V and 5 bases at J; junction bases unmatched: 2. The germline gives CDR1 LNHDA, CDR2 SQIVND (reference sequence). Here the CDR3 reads CASSIRQGNEKLFF. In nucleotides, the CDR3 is TGTGCCAGTAGTATCCGACAGGGGAATGAAAAACTGTTTTTT.

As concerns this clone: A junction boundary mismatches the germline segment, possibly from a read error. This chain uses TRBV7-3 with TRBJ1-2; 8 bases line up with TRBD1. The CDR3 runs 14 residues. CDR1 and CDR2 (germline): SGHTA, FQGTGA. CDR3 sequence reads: CAGSPQGDGYGYTF. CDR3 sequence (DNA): TGTGCCGGCAGCCCACAGGGGGATGGCTATGGCTACACCTTC.

CDR3 nucleotide sequence: TGTGCCAGCAGTTTACTCCGACAGAGCAATCAGCCCCAGCATTTT. The encoded protein is CASSLLRQSNQPQHF. The rearrangement uses TRBV27 and TRBJ1-5; perhaps TRBD1 as D (5 bases). V was trimmed by 2 bases and J by 1 base, leaving 9 bases between them. The CDR3 is 15 amino acids. Germline V gives CDR1 MNHEY, CDR2 SMNVEV (reference sequence).

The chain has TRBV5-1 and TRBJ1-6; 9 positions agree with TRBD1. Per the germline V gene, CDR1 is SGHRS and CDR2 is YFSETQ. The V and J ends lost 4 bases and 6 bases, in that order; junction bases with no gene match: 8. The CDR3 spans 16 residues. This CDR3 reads CASSPAGTGTNSPLHF. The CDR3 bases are TGCGCCAGCAGCCCCGCCGGGACAGGGACTAATTCACCCCTCCACTTT.

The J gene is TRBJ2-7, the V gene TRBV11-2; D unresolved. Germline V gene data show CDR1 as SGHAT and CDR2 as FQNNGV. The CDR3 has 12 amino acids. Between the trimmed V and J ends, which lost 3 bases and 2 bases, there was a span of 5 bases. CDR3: CASSFYAYEQYV. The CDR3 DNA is TGTGCCAGCAGCTTCTACGCCTACGAGCAGTACGTC.

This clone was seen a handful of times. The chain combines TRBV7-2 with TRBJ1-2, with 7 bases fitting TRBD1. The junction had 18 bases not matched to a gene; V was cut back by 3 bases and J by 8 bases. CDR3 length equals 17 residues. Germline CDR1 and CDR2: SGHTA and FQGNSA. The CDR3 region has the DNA TGTGCCAGCAGCTTGACCCCGGAGAAGGGGGCGAGGAGAGGCTACACCTTC. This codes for CASSLTPEKGARRGYTF.

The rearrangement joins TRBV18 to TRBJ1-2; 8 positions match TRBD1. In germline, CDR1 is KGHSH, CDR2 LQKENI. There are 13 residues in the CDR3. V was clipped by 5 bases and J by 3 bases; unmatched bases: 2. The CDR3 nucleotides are TGTGCCAGCTCAAAACAGGGGGACTATGGCTACACCTTC. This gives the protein CASSKQGDYGYTF. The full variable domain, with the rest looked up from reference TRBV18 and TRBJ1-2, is NAGVMQNPRHLVRRRGQEARLRCSPMKGHSHVYWYRQLPEEGLKFMVYLQKENIIDESGMPKERFSAEFPKEGPSILRIQQVVRGDSAAYFCASSKQGDYGYTFGSGTRLTVV.

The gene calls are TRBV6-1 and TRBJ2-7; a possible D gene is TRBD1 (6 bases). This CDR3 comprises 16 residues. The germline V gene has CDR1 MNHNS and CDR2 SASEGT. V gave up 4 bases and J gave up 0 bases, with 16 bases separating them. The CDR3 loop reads CASSGVAGVLSYEQYV. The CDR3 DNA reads TGTGCCAGCAGTGGCGTTGCAGGGGTCCTCTCCTACGAGCAGTACGTC.

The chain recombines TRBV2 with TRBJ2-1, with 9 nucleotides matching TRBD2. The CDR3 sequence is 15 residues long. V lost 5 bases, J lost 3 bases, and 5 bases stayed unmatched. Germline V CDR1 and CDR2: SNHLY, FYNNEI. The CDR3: CASSPLAGLYNEQFF. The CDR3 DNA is TGTGCCAGCAGTCCCCTAGCGGGGCTCTACAATGAGCAGTTCTTC.

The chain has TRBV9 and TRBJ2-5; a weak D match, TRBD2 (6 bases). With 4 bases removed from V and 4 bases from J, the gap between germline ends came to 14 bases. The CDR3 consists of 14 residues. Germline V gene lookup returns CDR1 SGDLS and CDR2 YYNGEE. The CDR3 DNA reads TGTGCCAGCAGCCCCCGGAGGGTGGGAGAGACCCAGTACTTC. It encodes CASSPRRVGETQYF.

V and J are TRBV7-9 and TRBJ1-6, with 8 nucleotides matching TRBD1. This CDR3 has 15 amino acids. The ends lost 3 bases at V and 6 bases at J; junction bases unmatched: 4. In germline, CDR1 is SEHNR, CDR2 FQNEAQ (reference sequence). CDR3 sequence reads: CASSLPGQVNSPLHF. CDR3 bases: TGTGCCAGCAGCTTGCCGGGACAGGTTAATTCACCCCTCCACTTT.